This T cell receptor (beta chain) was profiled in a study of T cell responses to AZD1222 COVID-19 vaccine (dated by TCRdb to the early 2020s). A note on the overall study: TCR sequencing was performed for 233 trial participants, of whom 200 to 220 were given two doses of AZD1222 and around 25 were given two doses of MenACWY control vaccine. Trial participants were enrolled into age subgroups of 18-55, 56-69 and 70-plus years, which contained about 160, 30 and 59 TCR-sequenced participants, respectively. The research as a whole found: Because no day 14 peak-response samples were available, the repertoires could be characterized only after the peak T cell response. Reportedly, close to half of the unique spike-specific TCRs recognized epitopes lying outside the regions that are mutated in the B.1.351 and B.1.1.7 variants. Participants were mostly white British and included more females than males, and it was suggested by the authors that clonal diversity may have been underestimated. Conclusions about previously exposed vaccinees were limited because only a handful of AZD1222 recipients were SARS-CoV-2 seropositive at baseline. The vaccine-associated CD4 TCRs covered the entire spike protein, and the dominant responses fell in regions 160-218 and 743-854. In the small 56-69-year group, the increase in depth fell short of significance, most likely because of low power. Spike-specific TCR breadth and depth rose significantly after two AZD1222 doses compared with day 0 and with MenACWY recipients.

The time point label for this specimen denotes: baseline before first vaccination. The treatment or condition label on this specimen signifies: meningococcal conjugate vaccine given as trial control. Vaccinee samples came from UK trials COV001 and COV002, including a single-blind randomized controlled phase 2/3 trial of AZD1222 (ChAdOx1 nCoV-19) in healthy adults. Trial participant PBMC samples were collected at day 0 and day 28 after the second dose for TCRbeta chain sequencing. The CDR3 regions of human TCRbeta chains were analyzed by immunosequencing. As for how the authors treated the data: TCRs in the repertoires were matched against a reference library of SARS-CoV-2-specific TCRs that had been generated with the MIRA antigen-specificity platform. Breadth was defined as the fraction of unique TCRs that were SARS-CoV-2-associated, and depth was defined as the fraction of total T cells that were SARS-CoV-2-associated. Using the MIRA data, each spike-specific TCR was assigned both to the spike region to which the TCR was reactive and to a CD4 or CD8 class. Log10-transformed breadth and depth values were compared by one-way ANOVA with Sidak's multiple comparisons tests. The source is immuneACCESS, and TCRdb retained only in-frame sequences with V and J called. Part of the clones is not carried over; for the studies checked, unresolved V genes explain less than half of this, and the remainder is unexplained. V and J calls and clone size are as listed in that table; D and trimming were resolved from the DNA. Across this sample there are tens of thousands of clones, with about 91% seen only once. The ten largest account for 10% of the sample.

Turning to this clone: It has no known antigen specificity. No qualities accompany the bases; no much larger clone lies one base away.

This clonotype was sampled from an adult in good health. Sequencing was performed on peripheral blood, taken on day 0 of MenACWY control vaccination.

The nucleotides are TGTGCCAGCAGCCCGACACGAGGCGAGACCCAGTACTTC. The resulting protein is CASSPTRGETQYF. In this chain, TRBV3-1 (or the pseudogene TRBV3-2) is recombined with TRBJ2-5, with no reliable assignment of the D segment. The germline V gene (reference sequence) yields LGHDT for CDR1 and YNNKEL for CDR2. V loses 4 bases, J loses 5 bases, and the germline ends lie 11 bases apart. The CDR3 spans 13 residues, from the cysteine through the phenylalanine. Of the read, only the CDR3 DNA is kept; its 39 bases are in frame from base 1.